A selection of T cell receptor beta chains follows, all from one sample in a study of cytomegalovirus exposure and HLA in healthy donors. The protocol was immunoSEQ multiplex PCR, while the TCRdb copy is restricted to in-frame clones and leaves out a portion. The sample carries 80,000 to 95,000 clones, around nine tenths recorded once. The sequenced sample consisted of PBMCs. All receptors come from a man in his thirties or forties in good health and CMV-seropositive. Each CDR3 is given with its conserved first and last residue. The order of the fields is J gene, D gene, V gene, clone size, CDR3 protein, CDR3 DNA. The D gene is left open where the match is weak. Not all rows give a size; the values are once, few, many and, for expanded clones, a class.

>TRBJ2-1|NA|TRBV11-2|once
CASSLDGLGKLHGQFF
TGTGCCAGCAGCTTAGACGGGTTAGGCAAACTACACGGGCAGTTCTTC
>TRBJ2-3|TRBD2|TRBV4-2|NA
CASSQTGTSARGHTDTQYF
TGTGCCAGCAGCCAAACCGGGACTAGCGCCCGAGGCCATACAGATACGCAGTATTTT
>TRBJ1-3|NA|TRBV9|NA
CASSVDSPGTGNTIYF
TGTGCCAGCAGCGTAGACAGTCCAGGGACTGGAAACACCATATATTTT
>TRBJ2-2|TRBD1|TRBV5-1|NA
CASSADRGRELFF
TGCGCCAGCAGCGCCGACAGGGGTCGGGAGCTGTTTTTT
>TRBJ1-5|TRBD1|TRBV10-2|NA
CASSDGQGRAQPQHF
TGCGCCAGCAGTGACGGACAGGGGCGGGCTCAGCCCCAGCATTTT
>TRBJ1-1|NA|TRBV5-1|few
CASSSGTSEAFF
TGCGCCAGCAGCTCGGGGACATCTGAAGCTTTCTTT
>TRBJ2-7|NA|TRBV5-1|NA
CASSVQGVSYEQYF
TGCGCCAGCAGCGTCCAGGGTGTCTCCTACGAGCAGTACTTC
>TRBJ2-7|NA|TRBV28|NA
CASSLLQDVDEQYF
TGTGCCAGCAGTTTATTACAGGACGTGGACGAGCAGTACTTC
>TRBJ1-5|NA|TRBV2|NA
CASSDGTSQPQHF
TGTGCCAGCAGTGACGGGACAAGCCAGCCCCAGCATTTT
>TRBJ2-6|TRBD1|TRBV5-5|NA
CASSWGPGQSLSGANVLTF
TGTGCCAGCAGCTGGGGACCGGGACAGAGCCTCTCTGGGGCCAACGTCCTGACTTTC
>TRBJ1-2|NA|TRBV9|NA
CASSVESAGYGYTF
TGTGCCAGCAGCGTAGAGTCCGCGGGATATGGCTACACCTTC
>TRBJ2-1|TRBD2|TRBV11-2|NA
CASSSRTSGNNEQFF
TGTGCCAGCAGCTCCAGGACTAGTGGGAACAATGAGCAGTTCTTC